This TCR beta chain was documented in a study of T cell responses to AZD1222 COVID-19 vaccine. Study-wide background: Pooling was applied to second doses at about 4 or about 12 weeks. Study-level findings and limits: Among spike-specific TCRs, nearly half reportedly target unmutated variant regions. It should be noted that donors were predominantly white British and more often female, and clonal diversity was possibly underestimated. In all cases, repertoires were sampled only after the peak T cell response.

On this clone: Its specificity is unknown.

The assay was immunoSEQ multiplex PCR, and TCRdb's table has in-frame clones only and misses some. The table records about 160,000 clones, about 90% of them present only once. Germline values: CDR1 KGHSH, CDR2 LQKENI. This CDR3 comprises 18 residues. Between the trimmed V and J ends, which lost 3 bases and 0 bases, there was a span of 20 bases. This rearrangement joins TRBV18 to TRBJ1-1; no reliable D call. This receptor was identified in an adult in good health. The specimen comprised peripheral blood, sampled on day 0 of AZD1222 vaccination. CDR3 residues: CASSPRVMAANLNTEAFF. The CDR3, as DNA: TGTGCCAGCTCACCTAGGGTCATGGCCGCAAATCTGAACACTGAAGCTTTCTTT.